This is a list of T cell receptor beta chains from one sample in a study of cytomegalovirus exposure and HLA in healthy donors. The data were produced by immunoSEQ multiplex PCR, yet TCRdb's version contains in-frame clones alone and is incomplete. Here the sample spans about 85,000 clones, roughly 80% being singletons. Sequenced sample: PBMCs. Receptors were obtained from a boy younger than 18 in good health and CMV-seronegative. The CDR3 runs from the conserved cysteine through the conserved F or W. A D gene is named only where the DNA matches it firmly. Clone size, where shown, is once, few, many, or a class for clones that have expanded.

j_call d_call v_call clone_size cdr3_aa cdr3_nt
TRBJ1-6 NA TRBV6-6 NA CASSWGGEPLHF TGTGCCAGCAGTTGGGGGGGGGAACCCCTCCACTTT
TRBJ2-1 TRBD1 TRBV4-1 few CASSQGQGSSYNEQFF TGCGCCAGCAGCCAGGGACAGGGGAGCTCCTACAATGAGCAGTTCTTC
TRBJ1-2 TRBD1 TRBV6-5 once CASRKVTGDNYGYTF TGTGCCAGCAGGAAAGTTACAGGGGACAACTATGGCTACACCTTC
TRBJ1-2 NA TRBV29-1 NA CSVETRYYGYTF TGCAGCGTTGAGACTCGTTACTATGGCTACACCTTC
TRBJ1-4 NA TRBV4-1 few CASSQDRGEANEKLFF TGCGCCAGCAGCCAAGACAGGGGTGAGGCTAATGAAAAACTGTTTTTT
TRBJ1-5 TRBD1 TRBV9 few CASSVGQGEQPQHF TGTGCCAGCAGCGTCGGACAGGGAGAACAGCCCCAGCATTTT
TRBJ1-1 NA TRBV5-6 NA CASSLYSRFEAFF TGTGCCAGCAGCTTGTATTCGCGATTTGAAGCTTTCTTT
TRBJ2-1 TRBD2 TRBV7-2 NA CASSSHPGLAGAEQFF TGTGCCAGCAGCTCCCATCCGGGACTAGCGGGGGCTGAGCAGTTCTTC
TRBJ1-6 TRBD1 TRBV6-6 NA CASSPRDSNNSPLHF TGTGCCAGCAGCCCACGGGACAGTAATAATTCACCCCTCCACTTT
TRBJ2-7 TRBD2 TRBV29-1 NA CSGSGTSGSYEQYF TGCAGCGGGTCCGGGACTAGCGGGAGCTACGAGCAGTACTTC
TRBJ2-7 NA TRBV4-3 NA CASSQDSPGEAYEQYF TGCGCCAGCAGCCAAGACTCCCCGGGAGAAGCCTACGAGCAGTACTTC
TRBJ2-3 NA TRBV4-3 NA CASSQDSRQGTDTQYF TGCGCCAGCAGCCAAGACTCTCGACAGGGCACAGATACGCAGTATTTT
TRBJ2-3 TRBD1 TRBV10-1 few CASSEDRVGSDTQYF TGCGCCAGCAGTGAGGACAGGGTAGGGTCAGATACGCAGTATTTT
TRBJ2-1 NA TRBV6-6 NA CASSPIAHSYNEQFF TGTGCCAGCAGCCCGATAGCCCACTCCTACAATGAGCAGTTCTTC
TRBJ2-1 NA TRBV6-1 NA CASSETYQAYNEQFF TGTGCCAGCAGTGAAACCTACCAGGCATACAATGAGCAGTTCTTC
TRBJ2-7 TRBD2 TRBV18 NA CASSSRTSGYEQYF TGTGCCAGCTCTTCCCGGACTAGCGGCTACGAGCAGTACTTC
TRBJ1-6 NA TRBV28 NA CASKLGGLRGSPLHF TGTGCCAGCAAACTCGGGGGGCTTAGAGGTTCACCCCTCCACTTT
TRBJ1-4 NA TRBV6-5 NA CASSYSITGNEKLFF TGTGCCAGCAGTTACTCGATAACAGGTAATGAAAAACTGTTTTTT
TRBJ1-3 NA TRBV30 few CAWAPGGSGNTIYF TGTGCCTGGGCCCCGGGAGGCTCTGGAAACACCATATATTTT
TRBJ2-7 NA TRBV5-1 NA CASSKGGSYEQYF TGCGCCAGCAGCAAGGGAGGCTCCTACGAGCAGTACTTC
TRBJ1-2 NA TRBV6-4 NA CASSEGTNYGYTF TGTGCCAGCAGCGAGGGCACTAACTATGGCTACACCTTC
TRBJ2-7 NA TRBV7-2 NA CASSLAESYEQYF TGTGCCAGCAGCTTAGCAGAGTCCTACGAGCAGTACTTC
TRBJ2-3 NA TRBV11-2 NA CASSLGVKATDTQYF TGTGCCAGCAGCTTAGGTGTCAAAGCCACAGATACGCAGTATTTT
TRBJ1-1 NA TRBV5-1 NA CASSLGTGGTEAFF TGCGCCAGCAGCTTGGGTACGGGAGGCACTGAAGCTTTCTTT
TRBJ2-3 NA TRBV5-1 NA CASSFSARGTDTQYF TGCGCCAGCAGCTTTAGCGCGAGGGGCACAGATACGCAGTATTTT
TRBJ2-5 TRBD2 TRBV6-5 NA CASSYGPAGGETQYF TGTGCCAGCAGTTACGGGCCAGCGGGGGGGGAGACCCAGTACTTC